This passage covers 25 T cell receptor beta chains from one sample sequenced in a study of blood T cell repertoires in COVID-19. Method: immunoSEQ multiplex PCR; TCRdb's copy keeps in-frame clones and lacks some. The table shows 150,000 to 200,000 clones, with about four fifths occurring only once. Material for sequencing was PBMCs or T cells enriched from blood (not recorded which). These receptor sequences come from a man aged 50-60 years who had recovered from COVID-19.

This clone was observed a handful of times. The chain couples TRBV5-1 to TRBJ2-2; 9 bases agree with TRBD2. Germline assignment: CDR1 SGHRS and CDR2 YFSETQ. The junction had 6 bases not matched to a gene; V was cut back by 7 bases and J by 2 bases. The CDR3 consists of 15 residues. For the CDR3, the DNA is TGCGCCAGCCGCTCTAGCGGGGACAACACCGGGGAGCTGTTTTTT. Translated, it gives CASRSSGDNTGELFF.

The chain employs TRBV29-1 and TRBJ2-7; a possible D gene is TRBD2 (5 bases). V lost 3 bases and J 2 bases, leaving 11 bases between the germline ends. This CDR3 is 13 amino acids long. Germline V lookup: CDR1 SQVTM, CDR2 ANQGSEA. CDR3 loop: CSVEVEGTYEQYF. CDR3 sequence (DNA): TGCAGCGTTGAGGTAGAGGGAACCTACGAGCAGTACTTC.

The gene calls are TRBV28 and TRBJ2-7; a possible D gene is TRBD2 (5 bases). CDR3 length equals 11 residues. Germline lookup yields CDR1 MDHEN and CDR2 SYDVKM. V gave up 3 bases and J gave up 6 bases, with 6 bases separating them. Here the CDR3 DNA reads TGTGCCAGCAGTTTCGGGGTCGAGCAGTACTTC. It yields the protein CASSFGVEQYF. Full variable domain (remainder filled in from reference TRBV28 and TRBJ2-7): DVKVTQSSRYLVKRTGEKVFLECVQDMDHENMFWYRQDPGLGLRLIYFSYDVKMKEKGDIPEGYSVSREKKERFSLILESASTNQTSMYLCASSFGVEQYFGPGTRLTVT.

The rearrangement uses TRBV28 and TRBJ2-3; D is perhaps TRBD1 (7 bases). Germline CDR1 reads MDHEN; CDR2 reads SYDVKM. The ends were cut back, 5 bases at V and 9 bases at J, with 12 bases in the middle. The CDR3 length is 12 residues. This chain's CDR3 is CASSPGGFTQYF. CDR3 bases: TGTGCCAGCAGTCCAGGGGGGTTCACGCAGTATTTT.

The chain couples TRBV18 to TRBJ1-2; D call uncertain. The CDR3 spans 13 residues. Per germline, CDR1 KGHSH and CDR2 LQKENI. Trimming cost V 3 bases and J 4 bases, with 9 bases left between them. CDR3 region: CASSPIALYGYTF. The CDR3 DNA reads as TGTGCCAGCTCACCGATCGCGCTCTATGGCTACACCTTC. Using reference TRBV18 and TRBJ1-2 for the parts outside the CDR3, the full variable domain is NAGVMQNPRHLVRRRGQEARLRCSPMKGHSHVYWYRQLPEEGLKFMVYLQKENIIDESGMPKERFSAEFPKEGPSILRIQQVVRGDSAAYFCASSPIALYGYTFGSGTRLTVV.

The genes are TRBV18 and TRBJ1-5; the D gene is possibly TRBD1 (6 bases). This CDR3 spans 14 amino acids. Trimming took off 3 bases at V and 11 bases at J, with 17 bases between the two ends. Germline CDR1 reads KGHSH; CDR2 reads LQKENI. The CDR3 sequence: CASSPPTGERAQHF. Here the CDR3 DNA reads TGTGCCAGCTCACCCCCGACAGGCGAAAGGGCCCAGCATTTT.

This chain links TRBV5-8 with TRBJ2-3; the D gene is possibly TRBD2 (5 bases). This CDR3 has 17 residues. V shed 7 bases and J shed 3 bases, with 24 bases lying between them. CDR1 SGHTS and CDR2 YDEGEE come from the germline V gene. CDR3 sequence: CASPTPPGTGRTDTQYF. CDR3 DNA sequence: TGTGCCAGCCCTACCCCACCGGGAACCGGGCGAACAGATACGCAGTATTTT.

This clone appeared a single time. The gene calls are TRBV3-1 (or the pseudogene TRBV3-2) and TRBJ2-7; 10 nucleotides align to TRBD1. The germline CDR1 and CDR2 sequences are LGHDT and YNNKEL (reference sequence). The ends lost 4 bases at V and 3 bases at J; junction bases unmatched: 9. The CDR3 has 16 amino acids. DNA for the CDR3: TGTGCCAGCAGCCTTCGGACAGGGGGAGTATTCTACGAGCAGTACTTC. This gives the protein CASSLRTGGVFYEQYF.

V gene TRBV5-5 combines with J gene TRBJ2-7; 12 bases match TRBD2. With V trimmed by 3 bases and J by 5 bases, 9 bases remained unmatched. This CDR3 is built from 16 residues. Germline V gene lookup returns CDR1 SGHKS and CDR2 YYEKEE (reference sequence). Here the CDR3 reads CASSYRGTSGFHEQYF. DNA for the CDR3: TGTGCCAGCAGCTATCGAGGGACTAGCGGGTTCCACGAGCAGTACTTC.

The chain uses TRBV28 and TRBJ2-2; tentative D call: TRBD1 (5 bases). The V end was cut by 3 bases, the J end by 4 bases, with 9 bases between. Germline-derived CDR1 and CDR2 are MDHEN and SYDVKM. The CDR3 runs 14 residues. CDR3 protein: CASSLVRVTGELFF. The DNA of the CDR3 is TGTGCCAGCAGTTTGGTCAGGGTCACCGGGGAGCTGTTTTTT.

This clone was detected only once. The CDR3 sequence: CASSYDGVSSYEQYF. The CDR3 bases are TGTGCCAGCAGTTACGACGGAGTCAGCTCCTACGAGCAGTACTTC. The rearrangement joins TRBV6-5 to TRBJ2-7; D remains ambiguous. V was cut by 2 bases and J by 0 bases, with 11 bases left in between. The CDR3 is 15 residues long. From germline, CDR1 is MNHEY and CDR2 SVGAGI.

The chain combines TRBV12-3 or TRBV12-4 with TRBJ2-1; a weak D match, TRBD2 (5 bases). This CDR3 is 13 amino acids long. Trimming stripped 8 bases from V and 7 bases from J, with 15 bases between. The CDR3 protein is CASLRGSANEQFF. In DNA, the CDR3 is TGTGCCAGCCTCCGGGGATCAGCGAATGAGCAGTTCTTC.

DNA of the CDR3: TGTGCCAGCAGTTGGACAGGGTCTGGCTACACCTTC. Its protein is CASSWTGSGYTF. The chain employs TRBV25-1 and TRBJ1-2, with 8 bases fitting TRBD1. V lost 5 bases to trimming and J lost 7 bases; unmatched junction nucleotides: 3. The CDR3 extends over 12 amino acids. The germline V gene encodes CDR1 MGHDK and CDR2 SYGVNS.

The V call is TRBV19, the J call TRBJ2-1; weak D call: TRBD1 (6 bases). Deletions cut 4 bases from V and 10 bases from J, with 8 bases between. Per germline, CDR1 LNHDA and CDR2 SQIVND (reference sequence). This CDR3 has 11 amino acids. The CDR3 is CASSRGTEQFF. CDR3 coding DNA: TGTGCCAGTAGTAGGGGGACAGAGCAGTTCTTC.

V is TRBV2 and J is TRBJ2-3; D is unclear. The germline V and J ends were trimmed by 6 bases and 6 bases, with 13 bases remaining between them. CDR1 SNHLY and CDR2 FYNNEI come from the germline V gene. This CDR3 is 13 amino acids long. The CDR3 sequence: CASSDLIGDTQYF. The CDR3 nucleotides are TGTGCCAGCAGCGATTTAATTGGCGATACGCAGTATTTT.

This clone was recorded a few times. The gene calls are TRBV6-2 or TRBV6-3 and TRBJ2-1; 12 positions agree with TRBD2. The V and J ends lost 0 bases and 5 bases, in that order; junction bases with no gene match: 11. Germline values: CDR1 MNHEY, CDR2 SVGEGT. CDR3 length equals 19 residues. The CDR3 bases are TGTGCCAGCAGTTACTCTTTGACTAGCGGGAGAAGAAAGGACAATGAGCAGTTCTTC. Translating it yields CASSYSLTSGRRKDNEQFF.

V gene TRBV6-1 combines with J gene TRBJ2-5; D unresolved. The length of the CDR3 is 12 residues. The V end was cut by 1 base, the J end by 10 bases, with 10 bases between. The germline gives CDR1 MNHNS, CDR2 SASEGT. In DNA, the CDR3 is TGTGCCAGCAGTGAAGTGGGTGAGGTCCAGTACTTC. Its protein is CASSEVGEVQYF.

The chain couples TRBV28 to TRBJ2-2, with D possibly TRBD1 on 6 matching bases. Germline-derived CDR1 and CDR2 are MDHEN and SYDVKM. CDR3 length equals 17 residues. V gave up 6 bases and J gave up 2 bases, with 19 bases separating them. DNA of the CDR3: TGTGCCAGCAGCCCCTCATTCGGACAGCTTAACACCGGGGAGCTGTTTTTT. Its protein is CASSPSFGQLNTGELFF.

This clone occurred a few times. This specimen includes other DNA sequences encoding the same CDR3. J is TRBJ2-7 and V is TRBV29-1, with 9 bases lining up with TRBD1. Germline CDR1 is SQVTM and CDR2 is ANQGSEA. V lost 4 bases to trimming and J lost 7 bases; unmatched junction nucleotides: 5. The CDR3 consists of 12 residues. The CDR3: CSVGDRGYEQYF. CDR3 DNA: TGCAGCGTTGGAGACAGGGGGTATGAGCAGTACTTC.

The J gene is TRBJ2-5, the V gene TRBV7-9; TRBD2 agrees at 8 bases. This CDR3 is built from 18 residues. The germline V gene encodes CDR1 SEHNR and CDR2 FQNEAQ (reference sequence). V dropped 4 bases and J dropped 6; count of bases not matched to a gene: 19. CDR3 coding DNA: TGTGCCAGCAGCTCAGGATTAGCGGGATGGGATTGGCAACAGACCCAGTACTTC. Amino acids: CASSSGLAGWDWQQTQYF.

The V call is TRBV18, the J call TRBJ2-5; a weak D match, TRBD2 (6 bases). This CDR3 has 14 amino acids. Germline V lookup: CDR1 KGHSH, CDR2 LQKENI. Trimming cost V 6 bases and J 1 base, with 12 bases left between them. The CDR3: CASSAGRAQETQYF. The CDR3 DNA follows: TGTGCCAGCTCGGCGGGAAGGGCCCAAGAGACCCAGTACTTC.

In this sample, this clone turned up a few times. The V and J genes are TRBV7-9 and TRBJ2-3, with a tentative D call TRBD2 (5 bases). V shed 5 bases and J shed 2 bases, with 14 bases lying between them. From germline, CDR1 is SEHNR and CDR2 FQNEAQ (reference sequence). This CDR3 region has 15 residues. In nucleotides, the CDR3 is TGTGCCAGCAGCCCCAAGCGGCGAAACACAGATACGCAGTATTTT. Translating gives CASSPKRRNTDTQYF.

The chain joins TRBV15 to TRBJ1-1, with 7 positions matching TRBD1. CDR1 and CDR2 (germline): LNHNV, YYDKDF (reference sequence). V lost 0 bases and J lost 6; bases outside the gene matches: 16. The CDR3 sequence is 18 residues long. CDR3 bases: TGTGCCACCAGCAGAGACTCGTCGATTGACAGGGAGGACGCTGAAGCTTTCTTT. This codes for CATSRDSSIDREDAEAFF.

The V call is TRBV3-1 (or the pseudogene TRBV3-2), the J call TRBJ2-7; D perhaps matches TRBD1 (6 bases). The germline CDR1 and CDR2 sequences are LGHDT and YNNKEL (reference sequence). Between the trimmed V and J ends, which lost 0 bases and 6 bases, there was a span of 12 bases. The CDR3 spans 14 residues. The CDR3 DNA reads as TGTGCCAGCAGCCAAGATAATCGCAGGGGCGAGCAGTACTTC. Protein sequence: CASSQDNRRGEQYF.

V usage is TRBV6-5 and J usage is TRBJ2-3; 8 bases fit TRBD1. V lost 7 bases to trimming and J lost 2 bases; unmatched junction nucleotides: 8. The germline V gene encodes CDR1 MNHEY and CDR2 SVGAGI. The CDR3 spans 15 residues. The CDR3 reads CASTTGQAYTDTQYF. The DNA for the CDR3 is TGTGCCAGCACCACGGGACAGGCGTACACAGATACGCAGTATTTT.